Shown below are 9 T cell receptor beta chains from a single sample sequenced in a study of cytomegalovirus exposure and HLA in healthy donors. PCR employed 60 Vbeta and 13 Jbeta primers. Repertoires were generated with immunoSEQ multiplex PCR, while TCRdb's copy carries only in-frame clones and drops some. The top ten hold more than 1.5% of the sample, which has under 200,000 clones, 84% seen once. The sequenced sample consisted of PBMCs. The source of these receptors is a man between 18 and 35 years old in good health and CMV-seronegative.

V gene TRBV7-2 combines with J gene TRBJ2-4, with TRBD2 matching over 7 bases. V lost 4 bases to trimming and J lost 6 bases; unmatched junction nucleotides: 3. CDR1 is SGHTA, CDR2 FQGNSA, per germline. This CDR3 is 13 amino acids long. The CDR3 region has the DNA TGTGCCAGCAGCTCGGGGAGGGGAAACATTCAGTACTTC. This encodes CASSSGRGNIQYF.

The chain employs TRBV18 and TRBJ1-5; 8 bases fit TRBD1. The CDR3 is 16 residues long. Germline CDR1 is KGHSH and CDR2 is LQKENI. V lost 5 bases and J lost 0; bases outside the gene matches: 6. The CDR3 DNA reads as TGTGCCAGCTCAGCTTCAGGGGGCAATAGCAATCAGCCCCAGCATTTT. This translates into CASSASGGNSNQPQHF.

The CDR3 protein is CASSQQILRDPGYYNEQFF. Here the CDR3 DNA reads TGCGCCAGCAGTCAACAAATTCTCCGAGATCCGGGGTACTACAATGAGCAGTTCTTC. The chain couples TRBV23-1 to TRBJ2-1, with D perhaps TRBD2 (5 bases). TRBV23-1 is an open reading frame whose function is uncertain. Trimming left V 2 bases short and J 3 bases short, with 23 bases between. The CDR3 is 19 amino acids.

The V gene is TRBV9, the J gene TRBJ2-3; D remains unclear. Trimming removed 4 bases at V and 0 bases at J, with 15 bases between. Germline loops: CDR1 SGDLS, CDR2 YYNGEE. The length of the CDR3 is 16 residues. CDR3 residues: CASSPRVAPSTDTQYF. The CDR3 DNA reads TGTGCCAGCAGCCCCCGGGTGGCACCAAGCACAGATACGCAGTATTTT.

This chain joins TRBV5-1 and TRBJ2-2, with TRBD2 as a possible D gene (6 bases). The CDR3 covers 15 residues. Germline assignment: CDR1 SGHRS and CDR2 YFSETQ. The ends were cut back, 5 bases at V and 5 bases at J, with 16 bases in the middle. DNA for the CDR3: TGCGCCAGCAGTGGCCGACTGGCGGGGACCGGGGAGCTGTTTTTT. It specifies CASSGRLAGTGELFF.

This clone was seen only once. The V gene is TRBV5-6, the J gene TRBJ2-5; D gene ambiguous. V was shortened by 3 bases and J by 5 bases, with 5 bases between the two germline ends. Germline V gives CDR1 SGHDT, CDR2 YYEEEE. The CDR3 is 11 amino acids. For the CDR3, the DNA is TGTGCCAGCAGCTCGTTCGAGACCCAGTACTTC. It yields the protein CASSSFETQYF.

V is TRBV28 and J is TRBJ2-7, with 9 bases aligning to TRBD1. Unmatched junction bases numbered 4, after V lost 3 bases and J lost 4 bases. CDR3 length equals 14 residues. The germline V gene encodes CDR1 MDHEN and CDR2 SYDVKM. The CDR3 loop reads CASSFGTGIYEQYF. The CDR3, as DNA: TGTGCCAGCAGTTTCGGGACAGGGATATACGAGCAGTACTTC.

The genes are TRBV27 and TRBJ2-7; 12 bases agree with TRBD1. CDR1 MNHEY and CDR2 SMNVEV come from the germline V gene (reference sequence). This CDR3 is 16 amino acids long. V trimming: 4 bases; J trimming: 4 bases; junction bases outside the gene matches: 8. The CDR3 DNA sequence: TGTGCCAGCAGTTCCCTAGGGACAGGGGGCTTGTACGAGCAGTACTTC. This codes for CASSSLGTGGLYEQYF.

This sequence joins TRBV6-5 and TRBJ1-6; 8 bases line up with TRBD1. V was pared by 7 bases and J by 9 bases, with 8 bases of the junction left unmatched. The germline gives CDR1 MNHEY, CDR2 SVGAGI. The CDR3 has 14 residues. The CDR3 coding sequence is TGTGCCAGCACCCTCGACAGGGGAGGTTCACCCCTCCACTTT. Encoded protein: CASTLDRGGSPLHF.